The rows below give T cell receptor beta chains drawn from one sample of a study of T cells expressing NK-cell markers. TCRdb processed the 5' RACE reads again and assigns one entry to each CDR3 protein, with no DNA. The sample includes 500,000 to 700,000 distinct CDR3 sequences. Material for sequencing was blood T cells: a sorted CD56 or NKG2C T cell subset, CD4+ or CD8+ T cells, or bulk PBMC T cells (not recorded which). Source of these receptors: a man between 18 and 29 years old in good health. The CDR3 runs from the conserved cysteine through the conserved F or W.

j_call v_call cdr3_aa
TRBJ2-5 TRBV12-3/TRBV12-4 CASSPQVAGLGTQYF
TRBJ2-5 TRBV4-1 CASSQNLVETQYF
TRBJ2-2 TRBV12-3/TRBV12-4 CASSLGLALTGELFF
TRBJ2-3 TRBV21-1 CASSKEGTGERKIGSTDTQYF
TRBJ2-1 TRBV7-2 CASRSASYNEQFF
TRBJ1-2 TRBV12-3/TRBV12-4 CASSENGGANYGYTF
TRBJ1-5 TRBV20-1 CSAGQGEVGQPQHF
TRBJ1-1 TRBV2 CASSSGQGAEAFF
TRBJ2-4 TRBV5-5 CASSMRQGDLAKNIQYF
TRBJ2-1 TRBV5-1 CASSYYRLAGGPNEQFF
TRBJ2-3 TRBV6-1 CASRDKTFSTDTQYF
TRBJ2-3 TRBV5-1 CASSLDSTSGTANTQYF